Shown below are 31 T cell receptor beta chains from a single sample sequenced in a study of blood T cell repertoires in COVID-19. The table came from immunoSEQ multiplex PCR; TCRdb's copy has only in-frame clones and leaves some out. The sample lists around 280,000 clones; roughly 89% were seen once. The specimen sequenced was peripheral blood. Source of these receptors: a woman between 25 and 40 years old with COVID-19, enrolled during active disease.

The chain combines TRBV28 with TRBJ1-1; D is unresolved. The CDR3 totals 15 residues. Deletions cut 4 bases from V and 4 bases from J, with 16 bases between. Germline CDR1 MDHEN, CDR2 SYDVKM. The chain's CDR3 is CASSSPVGGFTEAFF. CDR3 nucleotides: TGTGCCAGCAGTTCCCCCGTTGGAGGCTTCACTGAAGCTTTCTTT.

V and J are TRBV11-2 and TRBJ2-1, with D possibly matching TRBD2 (6 bases). The germline V and J ends were trimmed by 5 bases and 6 bases, with 17 bases remaining between them. CDR1 and CDR2 (germline): SGHAT, FQNNGV. The CDR3 contains 15 residues. The chain's CDR3 is CASSQKYLASNEQFF. CDR3 DNA sequence: TGTGCCAGCAGCCAAAAGTACCTAGCGAGCAATGAGCAGTTCTTC.

The chain has TRBV12-5 and TRBJ2-7; 10 bases fit TRBD1. The CDR3 loop spans 18 amino acids. Germline trimming cut 6 bases from V and 3 bases from J; bases unmatched to any gene: 17. CDR1 and CDR2 (germline): LGHNT, FRNRAP. In nucleotides, the CDR3 is TGTGCTAGTGGCCCCGGGACAGGGGCCCTCAGGGGGTTCTACGAGCAGTACTTC. It is translated as CASGPGTGALRGFYEQYF.

The genes are TRBV11-3 and TRBJ1-5; 8 nucleotides line up with TRBD1. The CDR3 covers 14 residues. J was trimmed by 4 bases and V by 3 bases; bases with no gene match: 2. Germline V gives CDR1 SGHNT, CDR2 YENEEA. The CDR3 sequence: CASSFRTGNQPQHF. The CDR3, as DNA: TGTGCCAGCAGCTTCCGGACAGGGAATCAGCCCCAGCATTTT.

This chain joins TRBV6-5 and TRBJ2-7; 13 bases match TRBD2. The V gene end was trimmed by 2 bases and the J gene end by 3 bases; junction bases not matched to a gene: 4. Germline assignment: CDR1 MNHEY and CDR2 SVGAGI. The CDR3 runs to 16 residues. The chain's CDR3 is CASSYARLAGGYEQYF. The CDR3 coding sequence is TGTGCCAGCAGTTACGCGAGACTAGCGGGGGGCTACGAGCAGTACTTC.

The chain couples TRBV15 to TRBJ1-3; the match to TRBD1 covers 7 bases. Germline CDR1 LNHNV, CDR2 YYDKDF (reference sequence). CDR3 length: 17 amino acids. The ends lost 3 bases at V and 0 bases at J; junction bases unmatched: 8. The CDR3 sequence: CATSRETSGGSGNTIYF. Written as DNA, the CDR3 is TGTGCCACCAGCAGGGAAACTTCAGGGGGCTCTGGAAACACCATATATTTT.

The gene calls are TRBV5-4 and TRBJ1-4; D remains unclear. Trimming cost V 7 bases and J 0 bases, with 16 bases left between them. The CDR3 is made up of 16 amino acids. CDR1 is SGHNT, CDR2 YYREEE, per germline (reference sequence). CDR3 loop: CASGPWTGATNEKLFF. The CDR3 region has the DNA TGTGCCAGCGGACCCTGGACGGGAGCAACTAATGAAAAACTGTTTTTT.

J is TRBJ2-7 and V is TRBV13; TRBD2 is a possible D gene (7 bases). Per the germline V gene, CDR1 is PRHDT and CDR2 is FYEKMQ (reference sequence). Trimming stripped 5 bases from V and 2 bases from J, with 19 bases between. CDR3 length: 16 amino acids. Here the CDR3 reads CASSPQVGGATYEQYF. The CDR3 DNA reads as TGTGCCAGCAGCCCCCAGGTGGGGGGGGCCACCTACGAGCAGTACTTC.

The J gene is TRBJ1-1, the V gene TRBV5-4, with a possible D match to TRBD1 (6 bases). This CDR3 region has 14 residues. V was cut by 4 bases and J by 2 bases, with 12 bases left in between. The germline V gene encodes CDR1 SGHNT and CDR2 YYREEE (reference sequence). CDR3 residues: CASSMTGGNTEAFF. The DNA for the CDR3 is TGTGCCAGCAGCATGACAGGAGGAAACACTGAAGCTTTCTTT.

This chain uses TRBV29-1 with TRBJ1-4; D not resolved. Germline CDR1 SQVTM, CDR2 ANQGSEA. CDR3 length: 14 residues. The V and J ends lost 4 bases and 0 bases respectively, with 9 bases between them. The DNA for the CDR3 is TGCAGCGTTGGCTCCAGTCCAACTAATGAAAAACTGTTTTTT. Its translation is CSVGSSPTNEKLFF. Variable domain in full (rest from reference TRBV29-1 and TRBJ1-4): SAVISQKPSRDICQRGTSLTIQCQVDSQVTMMFWYRQQPGQSLTLIATANQGSEATYESGFVIDKFPISRPNLTFSTLTVSNMSPEDSSIYLCSVGSSPTNEKLFFGSGTQLSVL.

This clone showed up just once. The chain employs TRBV18 and TRBJ1-4; 7 bases map to TRBD1. V shed 4 bases and J 5 bases; nucleotides not matched to a gene: 13. This CDR3 spans 17 amino acids. CDR1 KGHSH and CDR2 LQKENI come from the germline V gene. For the CDR3, the DNA is TGTGCCAGCTCACTTAACAGGGGTCCCTCAGGGAATGAAAAACTGTTTTTT. It codes for CASSLNRGPSGNEKLFF.

The chain is built from TRBV11-2 and TRBJ2-3, with 9 bases aligning to TRBD2. CDR3 length: 16 residues. CDR1 SGHAT and CDR2 FQNNGV come from the germline V gene. Trimming cost V 1 base and J 4 bases; bases outside gene matches: 6. CDR3: CASSLVSGGFADTQYF. DNA of the CDR3: TGTGCCAGCAGCTTAGTGAGCGGGGGGTTTGCAGATACGCAGTATTTT.

This sequence joins TRBV7-2 and TRBJ2-7, with D perhaps TRBD1 (6 bases). With 1 base removed from V and 4 bases from J, the gap between germline ends came to 11 bases. Per the germline V gene, CDR1 is SGHTA and CDR2 is FQGNSA. This CDR3 is 14 amino acids long. The CDR3 is CASSLGGQMYEQYF. The DNA for the CDR3 is TGTGCCAGCAGCTTAGGGGGGCAAATGTACGAGCAGTACTTC.

The V gene is TRBV4-1, the J gene TRBJ2-7; no clear D gene. V was cut by 1 base and J by 2 bases, with 15 bases left in between. The CDR3 consists of 16 residues. CDR1 MGHRA and CDR2 YSYEKL come from the germline V gene. The CDR3, as DNA: TGCGCCAGCAGCCAAGCGGCTACGGCCAGGACCTACGAGCAGTACTTC. As protein: CASSQAATARTYEQYF.

The CDR3 spells CASSPGLSYGYTF. CDR3 sequence (DNA): TGTGCCAGCAGTCCCGGACTTAGCTATGGCTACACCTTC. The gene calls are TRBV12-3 or TRBV12-4 and TRBJ1-2; D remains ambiguous. This CDR3 has 13 amino acids. V was clipped by 5 bases and J by 4 bases, with 11 bases between them.

Notes on this clone: This specimen includes other DNA sequences encoding the same CDR3. This chain connects TRBV6-5 to TRBJ1-6; 9 nucleotides line up with TRBD1. Germline V gene data show CDR1 as MNHEY and CDR2 as SVGAGI. V lost 0 bases and J lost 7; bases outside the gene matches: 1. The CDR3 runs 15 residues. The CDR3 region is CASSYSGQGNSPLHF. The CDR3 nucleotides read TGTGCCAGCAGTTACTCGGGACAGGGAAATTCACCCCTCCACTTT.

CDR3 coding DNA: TGCGCCAGCAGCTCCACCGGGACTAGCGGGGGGGCCCATGAGCAGTTCTTC. Translating gives CASSSTGTSGGAHEQFF. The gene calls are TRBV5-1 and TRBJ2-1, with 16 bases identical to TRBD2. Trimming cost V 3 bases and J 8 bases; bases outside gene matches: 8. CDR3 size: 17 residues. The V gene's germline CDR1 is SGHRS and CDR2 YFSETQ.

CDR3 DNA sequence: TGTGCCAGCAGTTTGGCGGGGCCCCGGGGAGATACGCAGTATTTT. Translating it yields CASSLAGPRGDTQYF. The chain joins TRBV28 to TRBJ2-3; maybe TRBD2 (6 bases). V was shortened by 3 bases and J by 5 bases, with 15 bases between the two germline ends. Germline lookup yields CDR1 MDHEN and CDR2 SYDVKM. The CDR3 covers 15 residues.

The chain is built from TRBV14 and TRBJ2-1, with 8 bases that match TRBD2. J was trimmed by 8 bases and V by 2 bases; bases with no gene match: 17. The CDR3 has 18 amino acids. Germline V CDR1 and CDR2: SGHDN, FVKESK. The CDR3, as DNA: TGTGCCAGCAGCCAACGGACGGGTCGGGGGGGCCTAGGCGATGAGCAGTTCTTC. Its translation is CASSQRTGRGGLGDEQFF.

The chain is built from TRBV5-1 and TRBJ2-6, with D possibly matching TRBD2 (6 bases). Germline values: CDR1 SGHRS, CDR2 YFSETQ. V lost 4 bases and J lost 0, with 11 bases in between. This CDR3 is built from 16 residues. In DNA form, the CDR3 reads TGCGCCAGCAGCCCGTCCGGGAGCTCTGGGGCCAACGTCCTGACTTTC. Amino acids: CASSPSGSSGANVLTF.

The chain couples TRBV7-2 to TRBJ1-5; TRBD1 matches 8 bases. V lost 5 bases, J lost 5 bases, and 5 bases stayed unmatched. The CDR3 length is 14 residues. Germline V gene data show CDR1 as SGHTA and CDR2 as FQGNSA. CDR3 sequence (DNA): TGTGCCAGCAGCCCGGACAGGGTCTATCAGCCCCAGCATTTT. Its translation: CASSPDRVYQPQHF.

V usage is TRBV14 and J usage is TRBJ1-3; D is unresolved. This CDR3 region has 16 residues. Germline V gene lookup returns CDR1 SGHDN and CDR2 FVKESK. Trimming cost V 0 bases and J 7 bases, with 16 bases left between them. CDR3 bases: TGTGCCAGCAGCCAAGAGAGAGGTCACGGCGCGAACACCATATATTTT. Translating it yields CASSQERGHGANTIYF.

This clone has just one count. This chain connects TRBV7-2 to TRBJ2-1, with 10 bases aligning to TRBD2. This CDR3 is built from 15 residues. J lost 2 bases, V lost 5 bases, and 3 bases had no gene match. Germline values: CDR1 SGHTA, CDR2 FQGNSA. CDR3 in DNA: TGTGCCAGCAGCCCCGGACTAGCGGCCTACAATGAGCAGTTCTTC. Amino acid sequence: CASSPGLAAYNEQFF.

This clone is a singleton in its sample. This chain links TRBV5-1 with TRBJ2-4, with TRBD2 matching over 9 bases. The CDR3 sequence is 14 residues long. Germline values: CDR1 SGHRS, CDR2 YFSETQ. Losses at the gene ends were 1 base for V and 6 bases for J; bases not matched to a gene: 2. The CDR3 spells CASSLSGGLNIQYF. The CDR3 nucleotides are TGCGCCAGCAGCTTGAGCGGGGGGTTAAACATTCAGTACTTC.

This clone was seen only once. The chain uses TRBV27 and TRBJ2-1, with TRBD1 matching 10 bases. The V and J ends lost 4 bases and 10 bases, in that order; junction bases with no gene match: 13. This CDR3 has 16 amino acids. Germline values: CDR1 MNHEY, CDR2 SMNVEV (reference sequence). CDR3 region: CASSSPGTGEIEEQFF. Written as DNA, the CDR3 is TGTGCCAGCAGTTCCCCCGGGACAGGGGAGATCGAGGAGCAGTTCTTC.

The V call is TRBV7-9, the J call TRBJ1-4; TRBD1 matches 8 bases. CDR1 SEHNR and CDR2 FQNEAQ come from the germline V gene (reference sequence). This CDR3 contains 16 residues. Trimming removed 5 bases from V and 6 bases from J; junction bases left unmatched: 11. The CDR3 is CASSPDTGGGYEKLFF. CDR3 DNA sequence: TGTGCCAGCAGCCCGGATACAGGGGGTGGTTATGAAAAACTGTTTTTT. The complete variable domain, with remaining parts taken from reference TRBV7-9 and TRBJ1-4, reads DTGVSQNPRHKITKRGQNVTFRCDPISEHNRLYWYRQTLGQGPEFLTYFQNEAQLEKSRLLSDRFSAERPKGSFSTLEIQRTEQGDSAMYLCASSPDTGGGYEKLFFGSGTQLSVL.

This rearrangement joins TRBV2 to TRBJ2-5; maybe TRBD2 (6 bases). Germline V gives CDR1 SNHLY, CDR2 FYNNEI. V was clipped by 6 bases and J by 4 bases, with 12 bases between them. CDR3 length: 13 residues. The DNA for the CDR3 is TGTGCCAGCAGGTCCGGGACTTCAGAGACCCAGTACTTC. Its translation: CASRSGTSETQYF.

This sequence joins TRBV9 and TRBJ2-2, with D uncertain. CDR1 is SGDLS and CDR2 is YYNGEE in the germline V gene. The V gene lost 4 bases and the J gene lost 6 bases, with 10 bases spanning the gap. The CDR3 extends over 13 amino acids. The CDR3 DNA is TGTGCCAGCAGCTCTTTGTTTCCCGGGGAGCTGTTTTTT. Its protein is CASSSLFPGELFF.

The chain couples TRBV18 to TRBJ1-3; 7 positions agree with TRBD1. The V gene end was trimmed by 3 bases and the J gene end by 0 bases; junction bases not matched to a gene: 8. The germline V gene encodes CDR1 KGHSH and CDR2 LQKENI. There are 17 residues in the CDR3. DNA of the CDR3: TGTGCCAGCTCACCGGGACAGTCTAGCCTCTCTGGAAACACCATATATTTT. Translation: CASSPGQSSLSGNTIYF.

The gene calls are TRBV27 and TRBJ1-6, with D tentatively TRBD1 (6 bases). Trimming shortened V by 2 bases and J by 15 bases, and 11 bases separated the two germline ends. The CDR3 totals 12 residues. Germline loops: CDR1 MNHEY, CDR2 SMNVEV (reference sequence). In nucleotides, the CDR3 is TGTGCCAGCAGTTTACTCACAGGGATCCTCCACTTT. Translated, it gives CASSLLTGILHF.

The chain employs TRBV7-9 and TRBJ1-2; D gene unclear. There are 11 residues in the CDR3. V lost 0 bases and J 10 bases, leaving 6 bases between the germline ends. From germline, CDR1 is SEHNR and CDR2 FQNEAQ (reference sequence). CDR3 nucleotides: TGTGCCAGCAGCTTAGCGGGAGCCTACACCTTC. Translation gives CASSLAGAYTF.